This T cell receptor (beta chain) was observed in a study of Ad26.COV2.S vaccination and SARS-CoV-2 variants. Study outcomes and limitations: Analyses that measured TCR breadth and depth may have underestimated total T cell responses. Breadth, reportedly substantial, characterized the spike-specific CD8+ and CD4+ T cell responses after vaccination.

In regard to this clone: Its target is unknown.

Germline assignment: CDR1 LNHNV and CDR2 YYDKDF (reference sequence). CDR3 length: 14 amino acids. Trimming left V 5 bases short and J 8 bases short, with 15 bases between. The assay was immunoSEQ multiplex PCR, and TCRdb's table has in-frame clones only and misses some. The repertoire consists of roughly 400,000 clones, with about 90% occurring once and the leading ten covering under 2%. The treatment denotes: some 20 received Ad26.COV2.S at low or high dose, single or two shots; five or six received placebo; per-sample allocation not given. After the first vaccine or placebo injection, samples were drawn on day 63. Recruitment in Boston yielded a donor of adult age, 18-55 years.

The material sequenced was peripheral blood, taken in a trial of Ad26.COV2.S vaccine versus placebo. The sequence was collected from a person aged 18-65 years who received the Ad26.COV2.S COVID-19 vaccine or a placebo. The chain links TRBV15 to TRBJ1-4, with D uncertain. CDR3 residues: CATSPTSRTEKLFF. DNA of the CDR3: TGTGCCACCAGCCCCACAAGCCGTACCGAAAAACTGTTTTTT.